Each of the 17 T cell receptor beta chains below was sequenced from the same sample in a study of OX40 agonist ivuxolimab in advanced cancers. Repertoires were generated with immunoSEQ multiplex PCR, while TCRdb's copy carries only in-frame clones and drops some. The data contain roughly 50,000 clones, around four fifths of them singletons. The sample in question was CD4+ or CD8+ T cells sorted from blood, obtained in a trial of the OX40 agonist ivuxolimab. These receptors were obtained from an adult with an advanced solid tumor such as melanoma, head and neck, liver or kidney cancer.

The rearrangement uses TRBV7-2 and TRBJ1-4; no firm D call. Germline-derived CDR1 and CDR2 are SGHTA and FQGNSA. This CDR3 has 13 amino acids. The ends were cut back, 1 base at V and 8 bases at J, with 8 bases in the middle. CDR3 DNA sequence: TGTGCCAGCAGCTTAGATCGGGGAGAAAAACTGTTTTTT. This gives the protein CASSLDRGEKLFF.

The chain employs TRBV15 and TRBJ1-1; no firm D call. The V gene lost 5 bases and the J gene lost 1 base, with 20 bases spanning the gap. Per germline, CDR1 LNHNV and CDR2 YYDKDF (reference sequence). The CDR3 contains 17 residues. CDR3 nucleotides: TGTGCCACCAGCGGTTCAGTTACAAGGGTGCCGAACACTGAAGCTTTCTTT. Amino acids: CATSGSVTRVPNTEAFF.

The CDR3 here is CASSFRGLAETQYF. The CDR3 DNA reads as TGTGCCAGCAGTTTCCGAGGACTCGCAGAGACCCAGTACTTC. The rearrangement joins TRBV27 to TRBJ2-5, with D perhaps matching TRBD2 (5 bases). The CDR3 loop spans 14 amino acids. Germline V gene sequence: CDR1 MNHEY, CDR2 SMNVEV (reference sequence). Trimming left V 3 bases short and J 4 bases short, with 12 bases between.

The chain recombines TRBV7-8 with TRBJ1-1; no clear D gene. CDR1 is SGHVS and CDR2 is FQNEAQ in the germline V gene. V lost 2 bases and J lost 1, with 5 bases in between. CDR3 length equals 13 residues. For the CDR3, the DNA is TGTGCCAGCAGCTTATATCAGAACACTGAAGCTTTCTTT. Translated: CASSLYQNTEAFF.

The CDR3 sequence is CSVSRDRGSPLHF. CDR3 nucleotides: TGCAGCGTCTCCCGGGACAGAGGTTCACCCCTCCACTTT. V is TRBV29-1 and J is TRBJ1-6; the match to TRBD1 covers 7 bases. This CDR3 has 13 residues. The germline V gene has CDR1 SQVTM and CDR2 ANQGSEA. V was pared by 6 bases and J by 9 bases, with 8 bases of the junction left unmatched.

The J gene is TRBJ2-2, the V gene TRBV6-6; tentatively, D is TRBD1 or TRBD2 (5 bases each). The CDR3 is made up of 14 amino acids. CDR1 MNHNY and CDR2 SVGAGI come from the germline V gene (reference sequence). Trimming removed 6 bases from V and 1 base from J, with 9 bases in between. This CDR3 reads CASSWDRNTGELFF. The CDR3 nucleotides are TGTGCCAGCAGCTGGGACCGGAACACCGGGGAGCTGTTTTTT.

This clone was counted only a few times. The V gene is TRBV10-1, the J gene TRBJ1-5; 7 bases align to TRBD1. V lost 4 bases and J lost 5; bases outside the gene matches: 2. Germline V gene data show CDR1 as WNHNN and CDR2 as SYGVQD (reference sequence). The length of the CDR3 is 13 residues. The CDR3 here is CASSAGGDQPQHF. The CDR3 nucleotides read TGCGCCAGCAGTGCAGGGGGTGATCAGCCCCAGCATTTT.

This chain links TRBV10-3 with TRBJ1-2; D may be TRBD1 (5 bases). The V and J ends lost 4 bases and 4 bases respectively, with 10 bases between them. CDR3 length equals 13 residues. Germline V lookup: CDR1 ENHRY, CDR2 SYGVKD. This CDR3 reads CAISGIGGYGYTF. The DNA of the CDR3 is TGTGCCATCAGTGGGATCGGGGGCTATGGCTACACCTTC.

The gene calls are TRBV19 and TRBJ1-5; the D gene is possibly TRBD1 (5 bases). Germline loops: CDR1 LNHDA, CDR2 SQIVND (reference sequence). This CDR3 contains 13 residues. The ends were cut back, 11 bases at V and 3 bases at J, with 14 bases in the middle. This CDR3 is CAVGDGYNQPQHF. CDR3 nucleotides: TGTGCCGTCGGGGACGGATACAATCAGCCCCAGCATTTT.

The chain is built from TRBV19 and TRBJ2-1; TRBD1 matches 8 bases. The CDR3 has 16 amino acids. Losses at the gene ends were 5 bases for V and 5 bases for J; bases not matched to a gene: 11. Germline V gives CDR1 LNHDA, CDR2 SQIVND (reference sequence). The CDR3 sequence: CASSAWDRISDNEQFF. The DNA of the CDR3 is TGTGCCAGTAGTGCCTGGGACAGGATCTCGGACAATGAGCAGTTCTTC.

The chain couples TRBV21-1 to TRBJ1-5. TRBV21-1 is labeled a pseudogene. This CDR3 has 13 residues. The CDR3 here is CASGGYSNQPQHF. The DNA for the CDR3 is TGTGCCAGCGGAGGTTATAGCAATCAGCCCCAGCATTTT.

The chain employs TRBV7-3 and TRBJ2-5, with 15 bases lining up with TRBD2. J lost 13 bases, V lost 8 bases, and 8 bases had no gene match. CDR1 SGHTA and CDR2 FQGTGA come from the germline V gene. This CDR3 has 13 amino acids. The CDR3 is CASSGTSGGPRYF. The DNA of the CDR3 is TGTGCCAGCTCGGGGACTAGCGGGGGGCCGAGGTACTTC.

The gene calls are TRBV7-8 and TRBJ2-6; the match to TRBD2 covers 12 bases. In germline, CDR1 is SGHVS, CDR2 FQNEAQ. The CDR3 has 16 amino acids. V was clipped by 6 bases and J by 4 bases; unmatched bases: 4. CDR3 nucleotides: TGTGCCAGCAGTACTAGCGGGGGGTCCGGGGCCAACGTCCTGACTTTC. It is translated as CASSTSGGSGANVLTF.

This chain uses TRBV4-2 with TRBJ1-1; 8 nucleotides line up with TRBD1. CDR1 LGHNA and CDR2 YNFKEQ come from the germline V gene. This CDR3 has 16 amino acids. V lost 0 bases, J lost 5 bases, and 8 bases stayed unmatched. The CDR3 nucleotides read TGTGCCAGCAGCCAAGATCAAGGACAGGGAAGGACTGAAGCTTTCTTT. It encodes CASSQDQGQGRTEAFF.

This sequence joins TRBV7-3 and TRBJ2-2; 8 bases agree with TRBD2. Germline CDR1 SGHTA, CDR2 FQGTGA. This CDR3 comprises 17 residues. The trim removed 2 bases at V and 1 base at J, leaving 6 bases unmatched. The CDR3 protein is CASSLLAGGRNTGELFF. DNA of the CDR3: TGTGCCAGCAGCTTACTAGCGGGTGGACGGAACACCGGGGAGCTGTTTTTT.

The CDR3 region has the DNA TGCGCCAGCAGCTTGGATCCAGCGGGGGTCACAGATACGCAGTATTTT. Protein product: CASSLDPAGVTDTQYF. J is TRBJ2-3 and V is TRBV5-1; 8 positions agree with TRBD2. The CDR3 spans 16 residues. Germline assignment: CDR1 SGHRS and CDR2 YFSETQ. The trim removed 0 bases at V and 2 bases at J, leaving 5 bases unmatched.

The rearrangement joins TRBV7-3 to TRBJ2-3; maybe TRBD1 (6 bases). The CDR3 length is 16 residues. V shed 2 bases and J shed 2 bases, with 14 bases lying between them. Germline CDR1 is SGHTA and CDR2 is FQGTGA. CDR3 sequence (DNA): TGTGCCAGCAGCTTAGGGCAAATGGGGGCCACAGATACGCAGTATTTT. This encodes CASSLGQMGATDTQYF.